This TCR beta chain was observed in a study of T cells expressing NK-cell markers. As the method of synthesis, 5'RACE template switching with UMIs yielded TCR beta cDNA. With the 5' RACE reads reprocessed, TCRdb shows one record per CDR3 protein and no DNA. The table lists 250,000 to 300,000 distinct CDR3 sequences. The clonotype comes from a young man in good health. Sequencing was performed on blood T cells: a sorted CD56 or NKG2C T cell subset, CD4+ or CD8+ T cells, or bulk PBMC T cells (not recorded which).

The CDR3 here is CSGETNVNTEAFF. The chain carries TRBV29-1 and TRBJ1-1. There are 13 residues in the CDR3. Germline V gives CDR1 SQVTM, CDR2 ANQGSEA.